Listed below are T cell receptor beta chains from one sample, sequenced in a study of cytomegalovirus exposure and HLA in healthy donors. Sequencing used immunoSEQ multiplex PCR; TCRdb keeps in-frame clones, though not all of them. The ten top clones account for about 0.58%, within a sample of 90,000 to 120,000 clones. The sample taken for sequencing was PBMCs. The receptors come from a man aged 45-65 years in good health and CMV-seronegative. Each CDR3 is given with its conserved first and last residue. D genes are given only for firm matches.

d_call	v_call	j_call	cdr3_nt	cdr3_aa
.	TRBV5-1	TRBJ1-2	TGCGCCAGCAGCTTGGGTACAGGGAACTATGGCTACACCTTC	CASSLGTGNYGYTF
TRBD1	TRBV19	TRBJ1-5	TGTGCCAGTAGTCTCCGGGACAGCTCGAAAGCTTGGCCCCAGCATTTT	CASSLRDSSKAWPQHF
TRBD1	TRBV5-1	TRBJ1-1	TGCGCCAGCAGCTCGACAGGGGGAGGTACTGAAGCTTTCTTT	CASSSTGGGTEAFF
TRBD1	TRBV7-9	TRBJ1-5	TGTGCCAGCAGCTTAAAACAGGGGACAGTCAATCAGCCCCAGCATTTT	CASSLKQGTVNQPQHF
TRBD2	TRBV4-3	TRBJ2-2	TGCGCCAGCAGTTACTCAGCGGGATCTACCGGGGAGCTGTTTTTT	CASSYSAGSTGELFF
.	TRBV4-1	TRBJ2-7	TGCGCCAGCAGCCAACAGGGGTACTACGAGCAGTACTTC	CASSQQGYYEQYF
TRBD1	TRBV11-3	TRBJ2-7	TGTGCCAGCAGTGCCGGGTGGACAGGGATGTACGAGCAGTACTTC	CASSAGWTGMYEQYF
.	TRBV9	TRBJ2-7	TGTGCCAGCAGCGTAGGACAGACAGCCTACTCCTACGAGCAGTACTTC	CASSVGQTAYSYEQYF
.	TRBV5-1	TRBJ1-2	TGCGCCAGCCGACGTTCCTCAGCGGAAATCTATGGCTACACCTTC	CASRRSSAEIYGYTF
TRBD2	TRBV10-2	TRBJ2-4	TGCGCCAGCAGCGACACTAGCGGGAGAAGGGCCAAAAACATTCAGTACTTC	CASSDTSGRRAKNIQYF
.	TRBV5-8	TRBJ1-2	TGTGCCAGCAGCTTCGGACGGGGGGCTGGCTACACCTTC	CASSFGRGAGYTF
.	TRBV9	TRBJ1-5	TGTGCCAGCAGCGTAGAAGAGGGTCAGCCCCAGCATTTT	CASSVEEGQPQHF
.	TRBV18	TRBJ1-4	TGTGCCAGCTCACGGGCGACAGTTAATGAAAAACTGTTTTTT	CASSRATVNEKLFF
.	TRBV10-3	TRBJ1-3	TGTGCCATCAGTAGCCTCGGAGGGGGAAACACCATATATTTT	CAISSLGGGNTIYF
TRBD1	TRBV18	TRBJ2-1	TGTGCCAGCGGACAGGGGCCGGATAGCGAGCAGTTCTTC	CASGQGPDSEQFF
TRBD1	TRBV5-4	TRBJ2-1	TGTGCCAGCAGCCCGAGCGGTGACAGGGGCTCCTACAATGAGCAGTTCTTC	CASSPSGDRGSYNEQFF
.	TRBV4-2	TRBJ1-6	TGTGCCAGCAGCCAAGATTGGGGGCCTGGTAGGGAAATCTATAATTCACCCCTCCACTTT	CASSQDWGPGREIYNSPLHF
.	TRBV19	TRBJ1-3	TGTGCCAGTAGTACGGCTGGAAACACCATATATTTT	CASSTAGNTIYF
TRBD2	TRBV6-1	TRBJ2-1	TGTGCCAGCATTCGATGGGGGGGCTACAATGAGCAGTTCTTC	CASIRWGGYNEQFF
TRBD2	TRBV15	TRBJ2-1	TGTGCCACCCGTTCGGGGCTAGCGGTAAACAATGAGCAGTTCTTC	CATRSGLAVNNEQFF
TRBD1	TRBV27	TRBJ1-2	TGTGCCAGCAGTTTAACTGGGACAGGGGGTAGCTATGGCTACACCTTC	CASSLTGTGGSYGYTF
TRBD1	TRBV11-2	TRBJ1-4	TGTGCCAGCAGCTTAACAGGGACAGTCCTCGAAAAACTGTTTTTT	CASSLTGTVLEKLFF
.	TRBV19	TRBJ2-2	TGTGCCAGTAGTACCCAGGGGTCGAGTACCGGGGAGCTGTTTTTT	CASSTQGSSTGELFF
.	TRBV2	TRBJ2-3	TGTGCCAGCATACGGGGAGGTGGCGGCACAGATACGCAGTATTTT	CASIRGGGGTDTQYF
.	TRBV6-6	TRBJ1-2	TGTGCCAGCAGCAACGAAGGACAGCGCTATGGCTACACCTTC	CASSNEGQRYGYTF
.	TRBV27	TRBJ1-1	TGTGCCAGCAGGGCCACCGGGACTGAAGCTTTCTTT	CASRATGTEAFF
TRBD1	TRBV29-1	TRBJ2-2	TGCAGCGCTGACCCAGGGGGTACCGGGGAGCTGTTTTTT	CSADPGGTGELFF
TRBD2	TRBV7-9	TRBJ2-1	TGTGCCAGCAAGGCGGGACTAGCGGGAGAGCAGTTCTTC	CASKAGLAGEQFF
.	TRBV9	TRBJ2-7	TGTGCCAGCAGCGTAATGGACAGCAGTTACGAGCAGTACTTC	CASSVMDSSYEQYF
TRBD1	TRBV19	TRBJ1-1	TGTGCCAGCAACCGGGACAGGGGGCTAGACACTGAAGCTTTCTTT	CASNRDRGLDTEAFF
.	TRBV19	TRBJ2-7	TGTGCCAGTAGTATAGATCGGGGAAGCTACGAGCAGTACTTC	CASSIDRGSYEQYF
TRBD2	TRBV7-2	TRBJ2-7	TGTGCCAGCAGCTTAGATCCCAGCGGGGGGCCCTACGAGCAGTACTTC	CASSLDPSGGPYEQYF
TRBD1	TRBV18	TRBJ1-4	TGTGCCAGCTCACCACCATTCGGGACAGGGGGCACTGAAAAACTGTTTTTT	CASSPPFGTGGTEKLFF
TRBD1	TRBV18	TRBJ2-2	TGTGCCAGCTCGCCGGGACAGGGCGGGACCGGGGAGCTGTTTTTT	CASSPGQGGTGELFF
.	TRBV6-5	TRBJ1-1	TGTGCCAGCTGTCGAAGGGGCGAGAACACTGAAGCTTTCTTT	CASCRRGENTEAFF
TRBD1	TRBV18	TRBJ1-5	TGTGCCAGCTCATCTAACACAGGGGCTGTTCAGCCCCAGCATTTT	CASSSNTGAVQPQHF
.	TRBV25-1	TRBJ1-1	TGTGCCAGCAGTGATAGGGTAGGGAGGACTGAAGCTTTCTTT	CASSDRVGRTEAFF
TRBD2	TRBV10-1	TRBJ2-3	TGCGCCAGCAGTAAGGGACTAGCGGGGGCCACAGATACGCAGTATTTT	CASSKGLAGATDTQYF
.	TRBV5-1	TRBJ1-1	TGCGCCAGCAGCTTGACTGCCGGGGGAGGCACTGAAGCTTTCTTT	CASSLTAGGGTEAFF